A selection of T cell receptor beta chains follows, all from one sample in a study of human thymus T cells. Clones were sequenced by immunoSEQ multiplex PCR, and TCRdb holds only the in-frame ones, with some missing. This table has 60,000 to 75,000 clones, about 95% appearing once. The material sequenced was thymus tissue. All receptors derive from a girl less than two years old with a congenital heart defect but otherwise immunologically healthy. CDR3s include the opening cysteine and the closing phenylalanine or tryptophan. Each record gives: J gene, V gene, CDR3 protein.

TRBJ2-1 TRBV28 CASSLPPLGSWQFF
TRBJ1-2 TRBV18 CASSPGQNQNYGYTF
TRBJ2-1 TRBV5-5 CASSLLAGRSYNEQFF
TRBJ1-1 TRBV14 CASSQDHFAIQGMNTEAFF
TRBJ1-5 TRBV21-1 CASSKQRRRMMNQPQHF
TRBJ2-7 TRBV5-5 CASSLSGTDSSYEQYF
TRBJ1-1 TRBV7-2 CASSLKKSAPMNTEAFF
TRBJ2-1 TRBV27 CASSSQGGLGEQFF
TRBJ2-4 TRBV27 CASKIGLNKNIQYF
TRBJ2-7 TRBV14 CASSQGSGEGCSYEQYF
TRBJ1-2 TRBV29-1 CSVAGGQINYGYTF
TRBJ1-2 TRBV6-5 CASSRGGDYGYTF
TRBJ2-5 TRBV25-1 CASRTRLRGQAKETQYF
TRBJ2-7 TRBV28 CASSFGLAGAYEQYF
TRBJ2-1 TRBV7-2 CASSLPLSPRSYNEQFF
TRBJ2-5 TRBV7-3 CASSFLAGEGETQYF
TRBJ2-1 TRBV11-2 CASSSLRAGVNEQFF
TRBJ2-2 TRBV6-5 CASSSGRLQHTGELFF